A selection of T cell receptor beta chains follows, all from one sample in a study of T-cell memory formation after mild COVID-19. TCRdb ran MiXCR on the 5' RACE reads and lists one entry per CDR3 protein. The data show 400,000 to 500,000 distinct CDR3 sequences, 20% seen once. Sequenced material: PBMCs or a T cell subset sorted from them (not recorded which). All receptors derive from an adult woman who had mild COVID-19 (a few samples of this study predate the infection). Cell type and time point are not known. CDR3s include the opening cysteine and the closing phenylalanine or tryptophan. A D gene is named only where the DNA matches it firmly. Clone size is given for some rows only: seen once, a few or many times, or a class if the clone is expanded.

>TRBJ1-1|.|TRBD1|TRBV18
CAYLGTNLHTGGVGTEAFF
TGTGCCTATCTAGGGACGAACCTTCACACAGGGGGCGTAGGCACTGAAGCTTTCTTT
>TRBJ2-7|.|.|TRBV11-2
CASSLAPDSRYEQYF
TGTGCCAGCAGCTTAGCCCCGGACAGCCGCTACGAGCAGTACTTC
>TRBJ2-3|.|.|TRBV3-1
CASSQGPGSTDTQYF
TGTGCCAGCAGCCAAGGGCCGGGGAGCACAGATACGCAGTATTTT
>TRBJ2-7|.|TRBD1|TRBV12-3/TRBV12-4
CASSFDRDSTYEQYF
TGTGCCAGCAGTTTCGACAGGGACAGCACCTACGAGCAGTACTTC
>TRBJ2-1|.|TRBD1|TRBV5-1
CASSFPVGQVSYNEQFF
TGCGCCAGCAGCTTTCCAGTCGGACAGGTGTCCTACAATGAGCAGTTCTTC
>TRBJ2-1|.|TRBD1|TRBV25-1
CASSESQGGSYNEQFF
TGTGCCAGCAGTGAGTCACAGGGGGGCTCCTACAATGAGCAGTTCTTC
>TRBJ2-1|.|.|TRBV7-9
CASSPAGLGNEQFF
TGTGCCAGCAGCCCTGCGGGGCTCGGCAATGAGCAGTTCTTC
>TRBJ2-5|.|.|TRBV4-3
CASSQERGTSETQYF
TGCGCCAGCAGCCAAGAAAGAGGGACCTCAGAGACCCAGTACTTC
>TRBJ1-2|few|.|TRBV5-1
CASSFGQGGYTF
TGCGCCAGCAGCTTCGGGCAGGGCGGCTACACCTTC
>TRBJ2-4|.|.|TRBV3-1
CASSQEGVTKNIQYF
TGTGCCAGCAGCCAAGAAGGGGTGACCAAAAACATTCAGTACTTC
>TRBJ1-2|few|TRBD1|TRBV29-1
CSVSEGTGYGYTF
TGCAGCGTTTCCGAAGGGACAGGGTATGGCTACACCTTC
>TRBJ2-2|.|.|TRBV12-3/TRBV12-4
CASSFRAGELFF
TGTGCCAGCAGTTTCCGCGCCGGGGAGCTGTTTTTT
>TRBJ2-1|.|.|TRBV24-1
CATSDLGVDGSSYNEQFF
TGTGCCACCAGTGATTTGGGCGTCGACGGGAGCTCCTACAATGAGCAGTTCTTC
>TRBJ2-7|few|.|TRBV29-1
CSAGEYDYEQYF
TGCAGCGCAGGGGAGTACGACTACGAGCAGTACTTC
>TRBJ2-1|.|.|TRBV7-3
CASSRQAQVTNEQFF
TGTGCCAGCAGCCGGCAGGCGCAGGTCACCAATGAGCAGTTCTTC
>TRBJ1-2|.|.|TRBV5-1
CASSLDAGRDRYGYTF
TGCGCCAGCAGCTTGGATGCGGGGCGGGATCGCTATGGCTACACCTTC
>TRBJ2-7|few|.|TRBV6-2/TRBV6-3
CASKKAWGEQYF
TGTGCCAGCAAAAAAGCTTGGGGGGAGCAGTACTTC
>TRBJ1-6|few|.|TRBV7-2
CASSAPVAGVINSPLHF
TGTGCCAGCAGCGCCCCGGTGGCAGGGGTTATTAATTCACCCCTCCACTTT
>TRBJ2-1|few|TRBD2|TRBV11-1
CASSVSGRAYNEQFF
TGTGCCAGCAGCGTTAGCGGGAGGGCCTACAATGAGCAGTTCTTC
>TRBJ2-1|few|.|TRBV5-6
CASILRWRTSYNEQFF
TGTGCCAGCATCCTGAGGTGGCGGACCTCCTACAATGAGCAGTTCTTC
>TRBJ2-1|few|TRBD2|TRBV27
CASRRRGAYNEQFF
TGTGCCAGCAGAAGGCGGGGGGCCTACAATGAGCAGTTCTTC
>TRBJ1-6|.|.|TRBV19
CASSTIDRPSPLHF
TGTGCCAGTAGTACCATAGACAGGCCTTCACCCCTCCACTTT
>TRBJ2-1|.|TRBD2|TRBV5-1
CASSLDLAGIEVEQFF
TGCGCCAGCAGCTTGGACCTAGCGGGAATAGAGGTTGAGCAGTTCTTC
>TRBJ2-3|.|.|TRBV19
CASRPRDSSTDTQYF
TGTGCCAGTAGACCCAGGGATTCTAGCACAGATACGCAGTATTTT
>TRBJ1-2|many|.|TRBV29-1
CSVEKNYGYTF
TGCAGCGTTGAGAAGAACTATGGCTACACCTTC
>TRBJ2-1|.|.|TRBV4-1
CASSQTPDNEQFF
TGCGCCAGCAGCCAGACCCCCGACAATGAGCAGTTCTTC
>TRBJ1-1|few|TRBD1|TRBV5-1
CASFQGQTNTEAFF
TGCGCCAGCTTTCAGGGACAGACGAACACTGAAGCTTTCTTT
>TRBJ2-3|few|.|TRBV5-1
CASTLLVGQLTDTQYF
TGCGCCAGCACCCTCTTGGTTGGACAGCTCACAGATACGCAGTATTTT
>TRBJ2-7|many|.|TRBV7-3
CASSLTAGDSYEQYF
TGTGCCAGCAGCTTAACGGCCGGGGACTCCTACGAGCAGTACTTC
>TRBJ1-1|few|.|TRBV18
CASSPLGANTEAFF
TGTGCCAGCTCACCGTTGGGGGCAAACACTGAAGCTTTCTTT
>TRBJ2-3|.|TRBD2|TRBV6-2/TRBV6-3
CASSPGLAGAPSTDTQYF
TGTGCCAGCAGCCCCGGACTAGCGGGAGCTCCCAGCACAGATACGCAGTATTTT
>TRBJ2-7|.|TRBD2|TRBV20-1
CSARGLAGVFYEQYF
TGCAGTGCTCGAGGCCTAGCGGGAGTGTTCTACGAGCAGTACTTC
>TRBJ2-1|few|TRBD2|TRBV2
CASDTSGSYNEQFF
TGTGCCAGCGATACTAGCGGGAGCTACAATGAGCAGTTCTTC
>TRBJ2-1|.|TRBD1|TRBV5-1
CASSYRDRGVNEQFF
TGCGCCAGCAGCTACCGGGACAGGGGAGTCAATGAGCAGTTCTTC
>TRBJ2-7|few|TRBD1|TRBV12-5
CASGRDRSSYEQYF
TGTGCTAGTGGTCGGGACAGAAGCTCCTACGAGCAGTACTTC
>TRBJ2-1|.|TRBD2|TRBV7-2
CASRPTSGITYNEQFF
TGTGCCAGCAGACCGACTAGCGGTATTACCTACAATGAGCAGTTCTTC
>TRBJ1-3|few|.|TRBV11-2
CASSLGGANTIYF
TGTGCCAGCAGCTTAGGGGGGGCGAACACCATATATTTT
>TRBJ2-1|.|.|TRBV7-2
CASSFGNYNEQFF
TGTGCCAGCAGCTTCGGCAACTACAATGAGCAGTTCTTC
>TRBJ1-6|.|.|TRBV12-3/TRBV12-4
CASRHLQGKVSPLHF
TGTGCCAGCAGGCACCTACAGGGAAAGGTCTCACCCCTCCACTTT
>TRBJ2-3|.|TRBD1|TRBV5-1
CASSRDRPTDTQYF
TGCGCCAGCAGTAGGGACAGGCCTACAGATACGCAGTATTTT
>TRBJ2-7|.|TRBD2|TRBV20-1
CSATRTSGYEQYF
TGCAGTGCTACCAGGACTAGCGGCTACGAGCAGTACTTC